One and the same sample provided the 10 T cell receptor beta chains below, sequenced in a study of blood T cells in healthy people across ages. Through a sample-barcoded 5' primer and a J-beta primer mix, a second PCR was run for 7 to 11 cycles. TCRdb independently ran MiXCR on the 5' RACE reads; one entry per CDR3 protein. The top ten hold about 3% of the sample, which has some 850,000 distinct CDR3 sequences, roughly 24% seen once. The data were also submitted as part of a second study, on T cells of mothers and their children.

Sequenced material: blood. The receptors stem from a boy aged 5-17 years in good health.

This clonotype was counted a single time. The chain recombines TRBV19 with TRBJ2-7, with 8 bases identical to TRBD2. The DNA end favors TRBJ2-1, so the J call may be wrong. The germline V gene encodes CDR1 LNHDA and CDR2 SQIVND (reference sequence). This CDR3 is 14 amino acids long. This CDR3 reads CASSIGTSFDEQFF. As DNA, the CDR3 is TGTGCCAGTAGTATAGGGACTAGCTTCGATGAGCAGTTCTTC.

The genes are TRBV29-1 and TRBJ2-5; D is ambiguous. Trimming shortened V by 4 bases and J by 5 bases, and 11 bases separated the two germline ends. CDR1 is SQVTM, CDR2 ANQGSEA, per germline. The CDR3 contains 12 residues. The CDR3: CSVAPSGETQYF. The CDR3 region has the DNA TGCAGCGTTGCCCCCTCCGGGGAGACCCAGTACTTC.

The chain recombines TRBV5-1 with TRBJ1-2; TRBD1 agrees at 9 bases. Per the germline V gene, CDR1 is SGHRS and CDR2 is YFSETQ. Trimming removed 0 bases from V and 4 bases from J; junction bases left unmatched: 4. The CDR3 length is 15 residues. CDR3 sequence: CASSLEGDRVYGYTF. CDR3 nucleotides: TGCGCCAGCAGCTTGGAGGGGGACAGGGTCTATGGCTACACCTTC.

In this sample, this clonotype turned up a few times. The genes are TRBV5-5 and TRBJ2-7, with D maybe TRBD1 (6 bases). Trimming left V 4 bases short and J 7 bases short, with 15 bases between. Looked up from germline, CDR1 is SGHKS and CDR2 is YYEKEE (reference sequence). CDR3 length equals 13 residues. CDR3 loop: CASSTIQGREQYF. CDR3 DNA sequence: TGTGCCAGCAGCACCATACAGGGCCGGGAGCAGTACTTC.

This clonotype was seen more than once but under ten times. J is TRBJ1-5 and V is TRBV5-3; D remains ambiguous. TRBV5-3 carries the ORF label, with uncertain function. The CDR3 sequence is 13 residues long. V gave up 4 bases and J gave up 9 bases, with 14 bases separating them. CDR3 sequence: CARSLTAWRPQHF. The DNA for the CDR3 is TGTGCCAGAAGCCTGACCGCGTGGCGGCCCCAGCATTTT.

This clonotype was picked up many times. This chain joins TRBV2 and TRBJ2-5; D gene ambiguous. V was shortened by 4 bases and J by 3 bases, with 9 bases between the two germline ends. From germline, CDR1 is SNHLY and CDR2 FYNNEI. The CDR3 spans 13 residues. In nucleotides, the CDR3 is TGTGCCAGCAGTGGAGCCCCAAAAGAGACCCAGTACTTC. This translates into CASSGAPKETQYF.

The DNA for the CDR3 is TGTGCCAGCAGCTCGGGGCCAGTGCATGAAGCTTTCTTT. This gives the protein CASSSGPVHEAFF. The chain carries TRBV6-5 and TRBJ1-1; D is perhaps TRBD1 (5 bases). Germline-derived CDR1 and CDR2 are MNHEY and SVGAGI. Trimming pared 6 bases from V and 7 bases from J, leaving 15 bases between. CDR3 length: 13 residues.

J is TRBJ2-5 and V is TRBV7-9, with a tentative D call TRBD1 (6 bases). The closer fit of TRBJ2-7 to the DNA end suggests the J call may be wrong. The germline V gene has CDR1 SEHNR and CDR2 FQNEAQ (reference sequence). This CDR3 region has 16 residues. In DNA form, the CDR3 reads TGTGCCAGCAGCCCGAGCCAGGGGCCAAGCTCCTACGAGCAGTACTTC. This encodes CASSPSQGPSSYEQYF.

This clonotype was observed a few times. In DNA, the CDR3 is TGTGCTCTTAGCGGGGGCCAGGTTTACAATGAGCAGTTCTTC. Protein: CALSGGQVYNEQFF. The rearrangement uses TRBV7-9 and TRBJ2-1; 9 bases are shared with TRBD2. The CDR3 covers 14 residues. Germline assignment: CDR1 SEHNR and CDR2 FQNEAQ (reference sequence). Full variable domain (remainder filled in from reference TRBV7-9 and TRBJ2-1): DTGVSQNPRHKITKRGQNVTFRCDPISEHNRLYWYRQTLGQGPEFLTYFQNEAQLEKSRLLSDRFSAERPKGSFSTLEIQRTEQGDSAMYLCALSGGQVYNEQFFGPGTRLTVL.

The chain has TRBV12-3 or TRBV12-4 and TRBJ2-5, with D perhaps matching TRBD2 (5 bases). The CDR3 totals 15 residues. The V end was cut by 2 bases, the J end by 5 bases, with 15 bases between. This chain's CDR3 is CASSLRLTGMETQYF. In DNA, the CDR3 is TGTGCCAGCAGTTTACGGCTGACGGGGATGGAGACCCAGTACTTC.